The clone carrying this TCR beta chain was recorded once. The antigen is undetermined. For TCR beta, libraries came from quantitative 5'-RACE with molecular barcodes. TCRdb processed the 5' RACE reads anew with MiXCR; each CDR3 protein has one entry. The data contain tens of thousands of distinct CDR3 sequences, about 27% of them singletons. The CDR3 has 14 amino acids. Germline-derived CDR1 and CDR2 are SGHTA and FQGNSA. V lost 8 bases to trimming and J lost 3 bases, with 17 bases between them. The record originates from a study of CD8 T cells in ankylosing spondylitis. The study's findings and limits: Within matched ankylosing spondylitis synovial fluid, disease-linked clones were reportedly significantly enriched. Seemingly characteristic of ankylosing spondylitis blood was a TCR beta motif consisting of about 8 highly homologous variants.

Material for sequencing was blood, either unsorted or a sorted T cell fraction (not recorded which). V gene TRBV7-2 combines with J gene TRBJ2-7, with D tentatively TRBD1 (5 bases). This clonotype originated in a male donor with ankylosing spondylitis or in good health (not recorded which). The CDR3 nucleotides read TGTGCCAGCGGCCGGGCCACAGGTTTCTACGAGCAGTACTTC. Amino acids: CASGRATGFYEQYF.